This paragraph reports one TCR beta chain. The data derive from a study of cytomegalovirus exposure and HLA in healthy donors. A multiplex PCR was run with 60 Vbeta primers and 13 Jbeta primers. Assay used: immunoSEQ multiplex PCR; TCRdb lists only in-frame clones, some missing. The sample shows about 160,000 clones, about 71% of them seen only once. The CDR3 contains 16 residues. Germline loops: CDR1 SGHRS, CDR2 YFSETQ. The V gene end was trimmed by 0 bases and the J gene end by 3 bases; junction bases not matched to a gene: 5. The source is a woman in her twenties or thirties in good health and CMV-seronegative. The sequencing input was PBMCs. The chain couples TRBV5-1 to TRBJ2-7; 11 positions agree with TRBD2. The CDR3 nucleotides read TGCGCCAGCAGCTTGGGGACTAGCGGGTACTTCTACGAGCAGTACTTC. Encoded protein: CASSLGTSGYFYEQYF.